The 14 T cell receptor beta chains listed next were all sequenced from one sample in a study of T cell changes during pregnancy in multiple sclerosis. Profiled with immunoSEQ multiplex PCR; TCRdb holds only in-frame clones, not every one. The data hold tens of thousands of clones, with 85% to 95% observed a single time. Sequencing used peripheral blood, obtained in the third trimester of pregnancy. Every receptor here comes from a female donor in good health, enrolled as a control in a pregnancy study.

The CDR3 is CASSSSEYNEQFF. The CDR3 coding sequence is TGTGCCAGCAGTTCCTCGGAGTACAATGAGCAGTTCTTC. The chain joins TRBV7-3 to TRBJ2-1; D unclear. The CDR3 is 13 amino acids. The germline CDR1 and CDR2 sequences are SGHTA and FQGTGA. Trimming took off 6 bases at V and 4 bases at J, with 10 bases between the two ends.

The chain is built from TRBV4-2 and TRBJ2-1; the D gene is possibly TRBD1 (6 bases). In germline, CDR1 is LGHNA, CDR2 YNFKEQ. The CDR3 runs 11 residues. The V and J ends lost 4 bases and 14 bases respectively, with 12 bases between them. The DNA of the CDR3 is TGTGCCAGCAGCCGGGACACACTAAAGTTCTTC. Its translation is CASSRDTLKFF.

The genes are TRBV11-2 and TRBJ1-6; TRBD1 matches 9 bases. CDR1 SGHAT and CDR2 FQNNGV come from the germline V gene. The V gene end was trimmed by 7 bases and the J gene end by 11 bases; junction bases not matched to a gene: 12. The CDR3 runs to 15 residues. CDR3 in amino acids: CASTPGQGGETPLHF. CDR3 bases: TGTGCCAGCACTCCGGGACAGGGAGGTGAAACACCCCTCCACTTT. Looking up the rest from reference TRBV11-2 and TRBJ1-6 gives the full variable domain: EAGVAQSPRYKIIEKRQSVAFWCNPISGHATLYWYQQILGQGPKLLIQFQNNGVVDDSQLPKDRFSAERLKGVDSTLKIQPAKLEDSAVYLCASTPGQGGETPLHFGNGTRLTVT.

V gene TRBV18 combines with J gene TRBJ1-5, with a possible D match to TRBD1 (5 bases). Germline assignment: CDR1 KGHSH and CDR2 LQKENI. Between the trimmed V and J ends, which lost 2 bases and 7 bases, there was a span of 15 bases. This CDR3 spans 15 amino acids. The CDR3 DNA is TGTGCCAGCTCACCAGGGGCGATAGGGCCGCAGCCCCAGCATTTT. Translated, it gives CASSPGAIGPQPQHF.

This clone was found once. The chain has TRBV6-6 and TRBJ1-1; 9 nucleotides align to TRBD1. CDR3 length equals 15 residues. The V and J ends lost 6 bases and 5 bases, in that order; junction bases with no gene match: 10. From germline, CDR1 is MNHNY and CDR2 SVGAGI (reference sequence). CDR3 loop: CASRPIQGAGTEAFF. CDR3 DNA: TGTGCCAGCAGGCCCATACAGGGGGCCGGAACTGAAGCTTTCTTT.

The chain recombines TRBV5-1 with TRBJ2-5; 9 nucleotides line up with TRBD2. V gave up 6 bases and J gave up 5 bases; unmatched junction bases: 5. Germline values: CDR1 SGHRS, CDR2 YFSETQ. This CDR3 comprises 13 residues. CDR3 protein: CASTGLAGETQYF. The CDR3 coding sequence is TGCGCCAGCACGGGACTAGCCGGGGAGACCCAGTACTTC.

The rearrangement uses TRBV10-3 and TRBJ2-3, with a weak D call TRBD2 (5 bases). The CDR3 totals 13 residues. Between the trimmed V and J ends, which lost 5 bases and 6 bases, there was a span of 12 bases. From germline, CDR1 is ENHRY and CDR2 SYGVKD. CDR3 coding DNA: TGTGCCATCAGTCTATCGGGGATGGATACGCAGTATTTT. Translation: CAISLSGMDTQYF.

This sequence joins TRBV7-3 and TRBJ2-5; TRBD2 aligns across 9 bases. This CDR3 is built from 17 residues. The germline V gene has CDR1 SGHTA and CDR2 FQGTGA. V trimming: 5 bases; J trimming: 1 base; junction bases outside the gene matches: 11. The CDR3 region has the DNA TGTGCCAGCAGCCCCCAGCGAGCGGGGGGACCCCAAGAGACCCAGTACTTC. Its translation is CASSPQRAGGPQETQYF.

V is TRBV6-6 and J is TRBJ2-2; TRBD1 agrees at 7 bases. CDR3 length equals 16 residues. Losses at the gene ends were 2 bases for V and 4 bases for J; bases not matched to a gene: 7. Germline loops: CDR1 MNHNY, CDR2 SVGAGI (reference sequence). CDR3 region: CASSYTLTGATGELFF. The CDR3 bases are TGTGCCAGCAGTTACACCCTTACAGGGGCCACCGGGGAGCTGTTTTTT.

The chain links TRBV6-4 to TRBJ2-3; D unresolved. The CDR3 runs to 12 residues. Germline assignment: CDR1 MRHNA and CDR2 SNTAGT. The V end lost 11 bases, the J end lost 6 bases, and 15 bases lay between the germline ends. For the CDR3, the DNA is TGTGCCCTCGAAGGCCCCGGGGATACGCAGTATTTT. This sequence encodes CALEGPGDTQYF.

CDR3 region: CASSLKSGQTEAFF. The CDR3 DNA follows: TGTGCCAGCAGTTTAAAGTCGGGACAAACGGAAGCTTTCTTT. J is TRBJ1-1 and V is TRBV27, with D tentatively TRBD1 (6 bases). Germline CDR1 MNHEY, CDR2 SMNVEV (reference sequence). This CDR3 contains 14 residues. The V and J ends lost 2 bases and 8 bases respectively, with 15 bases between them.

V is TRBV7-3 and J is TRBJ1-6; D ambiguous. CDR1 and CDR2 (germline): SGHTA, FQGTGA. With 4 bases removed from V and 7 bases from J, the gap between germline ends came to 11 bases. The CDR3 length is 14 residues. CDR3 nucleotide sequence: TGTGCCAGCAGCTCACAAGGGAGGAATTCACCCCTCCACTTT. Its protein product is CASSSQGRNSPLHF.

The genes are TRBV5-3 and TRBJ2-7, with TRBD2 identical over 7 bases. TRBV5-3 is an ORF, and what it does is uncertain. V lost 0 bases to trimming and J lost 5 bases; unmatched junction nucleotides: 5. CDR3 length: 14 residues. The CDR3 spells CARSLGTRSHEQYF. DNA for the CDR3: TGTGCCAGAAGCTTGGGGACTAGGTCCCACGAGCAGTACTTC.

The chain couples TRBV11-2 to TRBJ2-7, with 8 bases that match TRBD1. The V segment lost 1 base and the J segment 4 bases; nucleotides outside the gene matches: 12. CDR1 SGHAT and CDR2 FQNNGV come from the germline V gene. This CDR3 comprises 17 residues. The CDR3 is CASSLGYRGSDSYEQYF. The CDR3 DNA sequence: TGTGCCAGCAGCTTAGGCTACAGGGGGTCCGATTCTTACGAGCAGTACTTC.